The rows below give T cell receptor beta chains drawn from one sample of a study of blood T cell repertoires in COVID-19. The protocol was immunoSEQ multiplex PCR, while the TCRdb copy is restricted to in-frame clones and leaves out a portion. This table holds tens of thousands of clones, 75% to 90% found once. Sequencing used peripheral blood. These receptors originate from a man aged 65-85 years with active or convalescent COVID-19. Both conserved end residues are trimmed from each CDR3. The size entry is marked missing in some rows and otherwise reads once, few, many or a size class.

j_call,v_call,clone_size,cdr3_aa
TRBJ1-4,TRBV4-2,NA,ASSQLGGGEKLF
TRBJ1-5,TRBV4-1,NA,ASSQVEAGDSNQPQH
TRBJ1-1,TRBV7-6,few,ASSKQMNTEAF
TRBJ1-2,TRBV14,few,ASSQARDYGYT
TRBJ1-1,TRBV5-1,NA,ASSLVGAGADTEAF
TRBJ1-1,TRBV29-1,few,SAWAWNTEAF
TRBJ2-7,TRBV5-1,NA,ASSFTGGSNEQY
TRBJ1-2,TRBV27,few,ASSIDNRITYGYT
TRBJ2-3,TRBV19,NA,ASSGRGLHTDTQY
TRBJ2-7,TRBV7-2,NA,ASSKDRLSYEQY
TRBJ2-1,TRBV7-2,NA,ASSLARVDEQF
TRBJ2-1,TRBV24-1,NA,ATSEPGLALNEQF
TRBJ1-2,TRBV7-2,NA,ASSASGTGGYNGYT
TRBJ1-1,TRBV27,few,ASSPRDRWGFYRVNTEAF
TRBJ1-5,TRBV9,NA,ASSGGTGQGQPQH
TRBJ1-2,TRBV12-5,few,ASGISATTGGYT
TRBJ1-3,TRBV6-5,NA,ASSYSRTAPGNTIY
TRBJ1-1,TRBV28,NA,ASSSQGRSTEAF
TRBJ1-1,TRBV7-2,NA,ASTLTFNRPGNTEAF
TRBJ1-4,TRBV5-6,once,ASSLGTGTREKLF
TRBJ1-5,TRBV11-1,NA,ASSLDGQGAGPQH
TRBJ1-5,TRBV2,NA,ASRPGQSASQH
TRBJ2-7,TRBV5-4,NA,ASSTDRGQDEQY
TRBJ2-1,TRBV30,NA,AWSVSLGRGRPNEQF
TRBJ2-3,TRBV11-2,NA,ASSLGPRSTDTQY
TRBJ1-2,TRBV6-2/TRBV6-3,NA,ASSPGQSTSYT
TRBJ2-7,TRBV7-2,NA,ASRGRGEQY
TRBJ2-1,TRBV5-1,NA,ASSLSAGNNEQF
TRBJ2-7,TRBV6-6,NA,ASSYRQGADYEQY
TRBJ2-7,TRBV10-3,NA,AIMRGFSYEQY
TRBJ1-5,TRBV4-1,few,ASSQEGHRENQPQH
TRBJ2-7,TRBV5-5,NA,ASSLGAQVSRGEQY
TRBJ1-4,TRBV7-2,NA,ASSLQGFGKEKLF
TRBJ2-3,TRBV2,few,ARGASGASTDTQY
TRBJ2-1,TRBV19,NA,ASTVTASGAHEQF
TRBJ1-3,TRBV4-2,NA,ASSQRVGRSGNTIY
TRBJ1-1,TRBV18,NA,ASSPPVRVTEAF
TRBJ2-5,TRBV4-1,NA,ASSQGEGTQY
TRBJ1-6,TRBV2,NA,ASSPQVYNSPLH
TRBJ1-2,TRBV7-9,NA,ASSDTGGAYGYT
TRBJ1-2,TRBV7-3,NA,ASSQNRGRGYT
TRBJ2-3,TRBV2,NA,ASCIIGGTDTQY
TRBJ1-2,TRBV5-1,NA,ASSLESVNYGYT
TRBJ2-3,TRBV19,once,ASRSPRGTSGRNTDTQY
TRBJ1-3,TRBV9,NA,ASSTAGNSGNTIY
TRBJ1-2,TRBV19,once,ASSHRQNYGYT
TRBJ1-3,TRBV5-6,NA,ASSWQAHSGNTIY
TRBJ1-1,TRBV19,NA,ASRRDRMNTEAF
TRBJ2-5,TRBV7-9,NA,ASSLPGVQETQY
TRBJ2-2,TRBV5-4,NA,ASSLGPAGGDTGELF